This T cell receptor beta chain was captured in a study of T-cell reconstitution after alpha-beta-depleted transplantation in children. Unique molecular identifiers tagged the TCRbeta library. TCRdb reprocessed the PCR reads with MiXCR, giving one entry per CDR3 protein. The sample holds 450,000 to 600,000 distinct CDR3 sequences, roughly 18% seen once. This clonotype was counted between two and nine times. The receptor's source is a human donor who donated a stem cell graft to a child with acute lymphoblastic leukemia. Specimen: PBMCs from the stem cell graft donor, collected from the stem cell graft.

CDR3 DNA: TGTGCCAGCAGCTTCTTTTTTAGACTAGCGGGAAGCACAGATACGCAGTATTTT. This codes for CASSFFFRLAGSTDTQYF. V is TRBV11-2 and J is TRBJ2-3; TRBD2 matches 11 bases. The CDR3 runs 18 residues. V lost 3 bases and J lost 0; bases outside the gene matches: 8. CDR1 SGHAT and CDR2 FQNNGV come from the germline V gene.